The clone carrying this T cell receptor (beta chain) was observed a single time. Only CD45RO-negative cells positively selected for CCR7 counted as naive CD8 cells, so terminally differentiated effector memory CD45RA+ cells were excluded. The data were taken from a study of shared clonotypes between healthy human individuals. Assay: immunoSEQ multiplex PCR; the TCRdb copy retains only in-frame clones and omits some. Here the sample spans over 2 million clones, roughly 95% being singletons. Trimming shortened V by 0 bases and J by 3 bases, and 8 bases separated the two germline ends. Per germline, CDR1 MNHEY and CDR2 SVGAGI. CDR3 length: 14 amino acids.

The chain recombines TRBV6-5 with TRBJ1-1; D remains unclear. Sequencing was done on a sample of naive CD8+ T cells sorted from blood. This clonotype was obtained from a young man in good health. The CDR3 nucleotides read TGTGCCAGCAGTTACTCGATCTCCCACACTGAAGCTTTCTTT. Translation gives CASSYSISHTEAFF.